The entry below describes one T cell receptor beta chain. The source of the sample is a study of OX40 agonist ivuxolimab in advanced cancers. Turning to the study itself: Patients received ivuxolimab, an intravenous treatment, every 2 weeks at 0.01 to 10 mg/kg.

This table comes from immunoSEQ multiplex PCR, and its TCRdb copy is limited to in-frame clones, with some not included. The data contain about 84,000 clones, 89% of them singletons. The germline V gene has CDR1 MNHEY and CDR2 SMNVEV (reference sequence). There are 16 residues in the CDR3. Trimming left V 3 bases short and J 7 bases short, with 20 bases between. Blood specimens came from baseline, cycle 4 day 1, and cycle 7 day 1. This rearrangement joins TRBV27 to TRBJ2-3; no clear D. Sequenced material: CD4+ or CD8+ T cells sorted from blood, taken in a trial of the OX40 agonist ivuxolimab. The TCR was taken from an adult with an advanced solid tumor such as melanoma, head and neck, liver or kidney cancer. CDR3 sequence reads: CASSFVRLRDVNTQYF. DNA for the CDR3: TGTGCCAGCAGTTTCGTCCGCCTAAGGGATGTGAATACGCAGTATTTT.